Shown below are 13 T cell receptor beta chains from a single sample sequenced in a study of Ad26.COV2.S vaccination and SARS-CoV-2 variants. Sequencing was performed with immunoSEQ multiplex PCR; in TCRdb, only in-frame clones are kept and a portion is missing. The sample contains under 500,000 clones, 92% of which appear only once. The treatment here: around 19 received Ad26.COV2.S at low or high dose, single or two shots; roughly five received placebo; per-sample allocation not given. The investigators took samples on day 63 after the first vaccine or placebo injection. Sequenced here: peripheral blood, sampled in a trial of Ad26.COV2.S vaccine versus placebo. These TCRs come from a person aged 18-60 years who received the Ad26.COV2.S COVID-19 vaccine or a placebo.

The rearrangement uses TRBV6-5 and TRBJ1-6, with 8 bases lining up with TRBD1. The germline V gene has CDR1 MNHEY and CDR2 SVGAGI. Trimming removed 4 bases from V and 3 bases from J; junction bases left unmatched: 5. This CDR3 is built from 16 residues. CDR3 in amino acids: CASSSATGVYNSPLHF. The DNA for the CDR3 is TGTGCCAGCAGTTCAGCGACAGGGGTCTATAATTCACCCCTCCACTTT.

V usage is TRBV5-1 and J usage is TRBJ2-3; 10 positions agree with TRBD2. V was clipped by 3 bases and J by 3 bases; unmatched bases: 7. The CDR3 covers 16 residues. CDR1 is SGHRS and CDR2 is YFSETQ in the germline V gene. The CDR3 reads CASSWLAGGETDTQYF. The DNA for the CDR3 is TGCGCCAGCAGCTGGTTAGCGGGGGGTGAGACAGATACGCAGTATTTT.

The chain uses TRBV6-2 or TRBV6-3 and TRBJ2-3, with D possibly matching TRBD2 (7 bases). CDR1 is MNHEY, CDR2 SVGEGT, per germline. This CDR3 is 15 amino acids long. Trimming removed 0 bases from V and 3 bases from J, with 10 bases in between. In DNA form, the CDR3 reads TGTGCCAGCAGTTACTCGCGGGGGCAAACAGATACGCAGTATTTT. Residues: CASSYSRGQTDTQYF.

The chain combines TRBV5-6 with TRBJ1-1, with 9 bases lining up with TRBD1. CDR3 size: 14 residues. Germline V gene sequence: CDR1 SGHDT, CDR2 YYEEEE. V trimming: 4 bases; J trimming: 1 base; junction bases outside the gene matches: 2. CDR3 loop: CASSRDRANTEAFF. For the CDR3, the DNA is TGTGCCAGCAGCAGGGACAGGGCGAACACTGAAGCTTTCTTT.

This clone came up once. This chain connects TRBV13 to TRBJ2-5; D not resolved. The ends were cut back, 2 bases at V and 1 base at J, with 8 bases in the middle. CDR1 is PRHDT and CDR2 is FYEKMQ in the germline V gene (reference sequence). The CDR3 has 14 amino acids. This CDR3 reads CASSLRAIQETQYF. In DNA form, the CDR3 reads TGTGCCAGCAGCTTAAGGGCGATCCAAGAGACCCAGTACTTC.

This chain links TRBV7-2 with TRBJ2-1; the D gene is possibly TRBD2 (6 bases). The length of the CDR3 is 17 residues. CDR1 and CDR2 from the germline V gene are SGHTA and FQGNSA. The V end was cut by 2 bases, the J end by 1 base, with 15 bases between. The CDR3 loop reads CASSLNSLATSYNEQFF. The CDR3 DNA sequence: TGTGCCAGCAGCTTAAATAGCCTAGCGACATCCTACAATGAGCAGTTCTTC.

This chain uses TRBV9 with TRBJ2-1; 10 positions agree with TRBD2. V dropped 4 bases and J dropped 4; count of bases not matched to a gene: 17. The CDR3 spans 19 residues. Looked up from germline, CDR1 is SGDLS and CDR2 is YYNGEE. The CDR3 nucleotides read TGTGCCAGCAGCCGGACAGGGAACCCACTAGCGGGGTCATACAATGAGCAGTTCTTC. Its protein product is CASSRTGNPLAGSYNEQFF.

CDR3 in DNA: TGTGCCAGCAGTTCCCCCCGGGTTTCCGGGGCCAACGTCCTGACTTTC. Its translation: CASSSPRVSGANVLTF. The J gene is TRBJ2-6, the V gene TRBV28; no reliable D call. The germline V gene encodes CDR1 MDHEN and CDR2 SYDVKM. The ends were cut back, 4 bases at V and 4 bases at J, with 14 bases in the middle. The CDR3 length is 16 residues.

The chain combines TRBV4-2 with TRBJ1-1; TRBD1 matches at 12 bases. The junction had 19 bases not matched to a gene; V was cut back by 4 bases and J by 1 base. Germline lookup yields CDR1 LGHNA and CDR2 YNFKEQ. This CDR3 comprises 21 residues. CDR3 sequence reads: CASSLAGPGQGAWGPNTEAFF. The CDR3 nucleotides read TGTGCCAGCAGCCTCGCGGGACCGGGACAGGGGGCATGGGGCCCGAACACTGAAGCTTTCTTT.

The rearrangement joins TRBV28 to TRBJ1-1, with D hard to call. V was trimmed by 2 bases and J by 7 bases, leaving 17 bases between them. The CDR3 extends over 15 amino acids. The germline V gene encodes CDR1 MDHEN and CDR2 SYDVKM. The CDR3 protein is CASSLVRETMGEAFF. The CDR3 nucleotides are TGTGCCAGCAGTTTAGTGAGGGAAACCATGGGTGAAGCTTTCTTT.

V is TRBV15 and J is TRBJ2-7, with TRBD1 identical over 8 bases. Germline values: CDR1 LNHNV, CDR2 YYDKDF (reference sequence). The V gene end was trimmed by 1 base and the J gene end by 3 bases; junction bases not matched to a gene: 8. The CDR3 runs to 16 residues. The CDR3 spells CATSRAGGQALYEQYF. As DNA, the CDR3 is TGTGCCACCAGCAGAGCCGGGGGACAGGCCCTCTACGAGCAGTACTTC.

The rearrangement links TRBV28 to TRBJ2-5; 9 bases are shared with TRBD1. This CDR3 contains 15 residues. V lost 5 bases and J lost 0; bases outside the gene matches: 4. Germline V CDR1 and CDR2: MDHEN, SYDVKM. The CDR3: CASSLRDRDQETQYF. The CDR3 nucleotides are TGTGCCAGCAGTCTTAGGGACAGGGACCAAGAGACCCAGTACTTC.

V and J are TRBV6-6 and TRBJ1-1, with D possibly being TRBD1 (5 bases). CDR3 size: 12 residues. Trimming took 11 bases from V and 8 from J, leaving 18 bases between them. Per germline, CDR1 MNHNY and CDR2 SVGAGI (reference sequence). Here the CDR3 reads CAVLWTPVEAFF. CDR3 DNA sequence: TGTGCCGTACTGTGGACACCGGTGGAAGCTTTCTTT.